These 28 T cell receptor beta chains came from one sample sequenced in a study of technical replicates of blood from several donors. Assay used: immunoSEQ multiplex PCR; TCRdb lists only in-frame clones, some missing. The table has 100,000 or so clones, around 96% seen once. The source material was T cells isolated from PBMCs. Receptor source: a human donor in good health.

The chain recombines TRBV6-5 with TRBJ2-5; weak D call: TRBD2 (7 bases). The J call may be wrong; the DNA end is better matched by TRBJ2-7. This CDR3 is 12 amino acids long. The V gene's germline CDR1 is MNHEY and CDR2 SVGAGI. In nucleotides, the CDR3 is TGTGCCAGCGGGAGGGGGACCTACGAGCAGTACTTC. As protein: CASGRGTYEQYF.

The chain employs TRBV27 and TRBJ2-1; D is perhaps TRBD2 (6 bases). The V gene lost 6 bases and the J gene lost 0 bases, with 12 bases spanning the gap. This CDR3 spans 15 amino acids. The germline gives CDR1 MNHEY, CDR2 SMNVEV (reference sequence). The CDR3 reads CASSPSAYSYNEQFF. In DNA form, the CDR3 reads TGTGCCAGCAGCCCTAGCGCCTACTCCTACAATGAGCAGTTCTTC.

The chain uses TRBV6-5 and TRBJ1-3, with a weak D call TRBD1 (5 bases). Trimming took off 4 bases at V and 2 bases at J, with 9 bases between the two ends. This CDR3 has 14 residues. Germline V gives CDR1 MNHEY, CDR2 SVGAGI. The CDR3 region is CASSLWGPGNTIYF. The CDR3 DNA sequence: TGTGCCAGCAGTTTGTGGGGCCCTGGAAACACCATATATTTT.

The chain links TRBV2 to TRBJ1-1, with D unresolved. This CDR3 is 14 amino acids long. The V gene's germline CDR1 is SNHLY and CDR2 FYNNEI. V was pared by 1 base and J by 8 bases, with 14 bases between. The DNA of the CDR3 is TGTGCCAGCAGTGAAGAGCACCGGTCCCCAGAAGCTTTCTTT. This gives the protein CASSEEHRSPEAFF.

CDR3 bases: TGTGCCAGCAGCCCGGGACAGGGGCGGGATGTGGAGACTGAAGCTTTCTTT. Its translation: CASSPGQGRDVETEAFF. The chain employs TRBV21-1 and TRBJ1-1; whether TRBD1, the table's D call, matches the DNA was not checked. TRBV21-1 corresponds to a pseudogene. The CDR3 loop spans 17 amino acids.

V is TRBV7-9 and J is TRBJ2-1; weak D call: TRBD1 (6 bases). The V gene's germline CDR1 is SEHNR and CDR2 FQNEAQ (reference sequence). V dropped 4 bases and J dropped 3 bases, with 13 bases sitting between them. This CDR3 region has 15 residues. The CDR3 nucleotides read TGTGCCAGCAGCTCCGGGACATCCAACTACAATGAGCAGTTCTTC. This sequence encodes CASSSGTSNYNEQFF.

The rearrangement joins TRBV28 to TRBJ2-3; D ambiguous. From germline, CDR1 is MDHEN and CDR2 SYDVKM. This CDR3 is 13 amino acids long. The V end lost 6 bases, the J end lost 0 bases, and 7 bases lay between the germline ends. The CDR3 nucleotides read TGTGCCAGCAGCACTCCGAGCACAGATACGCAGTATTTT. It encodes CASSTPSTDTQYF.

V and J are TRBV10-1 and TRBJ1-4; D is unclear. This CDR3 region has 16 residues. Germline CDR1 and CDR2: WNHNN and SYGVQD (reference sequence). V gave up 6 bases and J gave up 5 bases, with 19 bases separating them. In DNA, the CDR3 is TGCGCCAGCAGAGTCTATAGAGCTCTTACGAATGAAAAACTGTTTTTT. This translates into CASRVYRALTNEKLFF.

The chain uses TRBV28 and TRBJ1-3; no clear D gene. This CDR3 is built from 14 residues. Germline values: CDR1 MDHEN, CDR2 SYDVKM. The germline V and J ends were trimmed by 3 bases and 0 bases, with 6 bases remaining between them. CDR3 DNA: TGTGCCAGCAGTTTTTGGAGCTCTGGAAACACCATATATTTT. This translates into CASSFWSSGNTIYF.

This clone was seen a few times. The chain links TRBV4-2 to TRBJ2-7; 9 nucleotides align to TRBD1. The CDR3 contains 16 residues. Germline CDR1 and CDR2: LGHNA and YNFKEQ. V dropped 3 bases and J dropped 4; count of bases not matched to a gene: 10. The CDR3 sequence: CASSHVFTGGTYEQYF. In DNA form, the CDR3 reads TGTGCCAGCAGCCACGTTTTTACAGGGGGCACGTACGAGCAGTACTTC.

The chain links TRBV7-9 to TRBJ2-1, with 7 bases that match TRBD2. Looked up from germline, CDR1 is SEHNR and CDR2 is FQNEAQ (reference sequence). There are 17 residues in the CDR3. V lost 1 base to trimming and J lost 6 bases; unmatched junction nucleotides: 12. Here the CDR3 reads CASSLGQFGRALNEQFF. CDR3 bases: TGTGCCAGCAGCTTAGGACAATTTGGGAGGGCCCTCAATGAGCAGTTCTTC.

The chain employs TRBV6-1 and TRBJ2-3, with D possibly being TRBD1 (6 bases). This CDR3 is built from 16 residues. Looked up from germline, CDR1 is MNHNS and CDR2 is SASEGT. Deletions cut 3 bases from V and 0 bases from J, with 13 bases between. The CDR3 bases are TGTGCCAGCAGTGAGCAGGGGAGTACTAGCACAGATACGCAGTATTTT. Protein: CASSEQGSTSTDTQYF.

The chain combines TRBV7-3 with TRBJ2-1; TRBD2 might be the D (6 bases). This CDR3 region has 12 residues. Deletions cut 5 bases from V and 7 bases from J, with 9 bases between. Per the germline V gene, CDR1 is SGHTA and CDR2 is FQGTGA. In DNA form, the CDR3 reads TGTGCCAGCAGCCGGCGGGAAAATGAGCAGTTCTTC. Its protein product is CASSRRENEQFF.

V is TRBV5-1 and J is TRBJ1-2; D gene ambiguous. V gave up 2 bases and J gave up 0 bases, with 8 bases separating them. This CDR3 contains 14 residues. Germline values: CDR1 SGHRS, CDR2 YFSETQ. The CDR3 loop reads CASSLQSSNYGYTF. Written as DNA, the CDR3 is TGCGCCAGCAGCTTACAAAGTTCTAACTATGGCTACACCTTC. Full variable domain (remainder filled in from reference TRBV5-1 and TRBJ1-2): KAGVTQTPRYLIKTRGQQVTLSCSPISGHRSVSWYQQTPGQGLQFLFEYFSETQRNKGNFPGRFSGRQFSNSRSEMNVSTLELGDSALYLCASSLQSSNYGYTFGSGTRLTVV.

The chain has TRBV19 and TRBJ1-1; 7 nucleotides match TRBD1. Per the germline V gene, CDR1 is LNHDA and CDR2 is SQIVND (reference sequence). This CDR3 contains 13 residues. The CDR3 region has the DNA TGTGCGACGACAGGGATATTGAACACTGAAGCTTTCTTT. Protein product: CATTGILNTEAFF.

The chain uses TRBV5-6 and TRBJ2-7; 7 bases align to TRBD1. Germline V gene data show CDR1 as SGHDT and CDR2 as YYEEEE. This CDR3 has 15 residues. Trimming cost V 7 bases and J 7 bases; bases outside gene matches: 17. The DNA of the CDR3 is TGTGCCAGCGTTCATAGACAGACAGGGTTCAAAGAGCAGTACTTC. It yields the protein CASVHRQTGFKEQYF.

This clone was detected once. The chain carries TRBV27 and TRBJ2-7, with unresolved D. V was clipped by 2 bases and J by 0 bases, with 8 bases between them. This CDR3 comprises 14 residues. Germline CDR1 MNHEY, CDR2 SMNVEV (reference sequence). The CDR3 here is CASSLGMNSYEQYF. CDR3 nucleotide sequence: TGTGCCAGCAGTTTAGGCATGAACTCCTACGAGCAGTACTTC.

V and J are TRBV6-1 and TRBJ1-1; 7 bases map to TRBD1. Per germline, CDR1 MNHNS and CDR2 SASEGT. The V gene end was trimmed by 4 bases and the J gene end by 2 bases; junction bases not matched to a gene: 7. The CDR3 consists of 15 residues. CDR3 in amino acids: CASSATGQPNTEAFF. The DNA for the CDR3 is TGTGCCAGCAGTGCCACGGGACAGCCCAACACTGAAGCTTTCTTT.

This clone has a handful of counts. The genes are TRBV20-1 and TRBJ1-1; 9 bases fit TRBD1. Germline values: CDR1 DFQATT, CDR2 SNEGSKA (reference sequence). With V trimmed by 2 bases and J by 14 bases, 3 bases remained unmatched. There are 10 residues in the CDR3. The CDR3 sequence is CSARRDRAFF. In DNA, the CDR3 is TGCAGTGCTAGAAGGGACAGGGCGTTCTTT.

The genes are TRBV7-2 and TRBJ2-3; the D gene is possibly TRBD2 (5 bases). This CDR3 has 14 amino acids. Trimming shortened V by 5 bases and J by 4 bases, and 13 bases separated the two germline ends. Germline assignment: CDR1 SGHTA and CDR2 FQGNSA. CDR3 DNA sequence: TGTGCCAGCAGCGTTAATAGCGCCCCAGATACGCAGTATTTT. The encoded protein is CASSVNSAPDTQYF.

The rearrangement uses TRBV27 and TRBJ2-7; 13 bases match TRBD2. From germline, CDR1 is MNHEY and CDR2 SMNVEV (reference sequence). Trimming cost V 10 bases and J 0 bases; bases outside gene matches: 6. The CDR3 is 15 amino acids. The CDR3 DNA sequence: TGTGCCACCACTTGGACTAGCGGGAGCTCCTACGAGCAGTACTTC. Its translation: CATTWTSGSSYEQYF.

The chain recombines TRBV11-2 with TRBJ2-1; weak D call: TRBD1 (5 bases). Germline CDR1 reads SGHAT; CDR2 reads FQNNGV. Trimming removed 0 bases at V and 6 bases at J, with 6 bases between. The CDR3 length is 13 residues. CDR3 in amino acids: CASSLDRANEQFF. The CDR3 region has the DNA TGTGCCAGCAGCTTAGACAGGGCCAATGAGCAGTTCTTC.

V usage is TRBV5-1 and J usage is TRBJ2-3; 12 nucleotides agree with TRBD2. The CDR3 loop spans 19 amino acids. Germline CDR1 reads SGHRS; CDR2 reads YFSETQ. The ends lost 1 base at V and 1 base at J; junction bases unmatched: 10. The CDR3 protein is CASSLFSLAGGDGTDTQYF. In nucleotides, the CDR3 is TGCGCCAGCAGCTTGTTTAGCCTAGCGGGAGGGGACGGCACAGATACGCAGTATTTT.

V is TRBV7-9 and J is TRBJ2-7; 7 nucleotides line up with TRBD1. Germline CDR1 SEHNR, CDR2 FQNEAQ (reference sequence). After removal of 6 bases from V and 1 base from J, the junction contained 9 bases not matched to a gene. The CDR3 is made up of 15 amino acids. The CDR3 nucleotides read TGTGCCAGCAGATCCACGGGGACAGAGTCCTACGAGCAGTACTTC. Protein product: CASRSTGTESYEQYF.

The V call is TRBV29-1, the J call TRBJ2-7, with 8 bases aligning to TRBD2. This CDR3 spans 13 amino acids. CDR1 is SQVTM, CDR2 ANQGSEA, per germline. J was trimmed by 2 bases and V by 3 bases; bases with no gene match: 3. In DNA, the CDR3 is TGCAGCGTTGAGACTAGCGAGGCCTACGAGCAGTACTTC. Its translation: CSVETSEAYEQYF.

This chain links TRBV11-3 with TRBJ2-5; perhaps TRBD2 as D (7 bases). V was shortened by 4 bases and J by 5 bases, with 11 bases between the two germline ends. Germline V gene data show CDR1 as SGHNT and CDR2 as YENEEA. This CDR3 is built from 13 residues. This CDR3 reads CASSSGGQETQYF. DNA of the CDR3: TGTGCCAGCAGCTCGGGGGGCCAGGAGACCCAGTACTTC.

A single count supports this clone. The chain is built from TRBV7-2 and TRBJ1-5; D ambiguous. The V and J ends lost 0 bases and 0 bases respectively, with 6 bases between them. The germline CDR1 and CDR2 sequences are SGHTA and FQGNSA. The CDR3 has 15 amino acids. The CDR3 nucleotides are TGTGCCAGCAGCTTAGCGCGGGGTAGCAATCAGCCCCAGCATTTT. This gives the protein CASSLARGSNQPQHF.

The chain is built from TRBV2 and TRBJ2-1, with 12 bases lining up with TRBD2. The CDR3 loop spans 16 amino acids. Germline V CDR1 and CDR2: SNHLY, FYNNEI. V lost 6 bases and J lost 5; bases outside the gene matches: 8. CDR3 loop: CASRETSGSLNNEQFF. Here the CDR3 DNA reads TGTGCCAGCAGGGAGACTAGCGGGAGCCTCAACAATGAGCAGTTCTTC.